This paragraph covers one T cell receptor beta chain sequence. No antigen is known for it. Base qualities are missing; no much larger clone stands one base away. These data belong to a study of T cell changes during pregnancy in multiple sclerosis (dated by TCRdb to about 2019). Regarding the research as a whole: The study examined how the T cell repertoire changed over the course of pregnancy in women with multiple sclerosis.

The library was prepared using the immunoSEQ multiplex PCR assay. TCRdb retrieved this table from immuneACCESS and kept in-frame rearrangements only. Not all clones are present; in checked studies, unresolved V genes account for under half, and no reason is known for the remainder. This sample gives tens of thousands of clones in total; about 92% of them show up just once. The ten largest clones represent about 0.85% of the sample. Reading from cysteine to phenylalanine, the CDR3 counts 12 amino acids. The sequence is cut down to CDR3 DNA, 36 bases in frame from base 1. CDR1 and CDR2, looked up from the germline V gene (reference sequence), are MNHNY and SVGAGI. V lost 7 bases and J lost 2 bases; the stretch between them is 5 bases long.

This clonotype was obtained from a female donor with multiple sclerosis, enrolled in a pregnancy study. The sequence links TRBV6-6 to TRBJ2-2; no confident D gene assignment can be made. Sequencing used peripheral blood, obtained in the first trimester of pregnancy. The base sequence is TGTGCCAGCACCGTCAACACCGGGGAGCTGTTTTTT. This codes for CASTVNTGELFF.